Following are 8 T cell receptor beta chains from one sample sequenced in a study of T-cell reconstitution after alpha-beta-depleted transplantation in children (dated by TCRdb to about 2016). The method behind the library was PCR. The sample was run on an Illumina HiSeq 2500. Molecular barcoding was employed in the preparation of TCR libraries, with unique molecular identifiers being used to normalize TCRbeta repertoire quantification. TCRdb reprocessed the public reads (quality trimming at Q25 with fastp, clone calling with MiXCR) and kept in-frame beta chains. CDR3 protein duplicates are merged, each entry listing the most common genes and DNA. This sample is represented by around 380,000 distinct CDR3 sequences; roughly 11% of them were singletons. The ten largest clones take up roughly 6% of the sample. The source material was PBMCs from the stem cell graft donor, sampled from the stem cell graft. The receptors shown here come from a human donor who donated a stem cell graft to a child with acute myeloid leukemia.

This clonotype was detected many times. V and J are TRBV12-3 or TRBV12-4 and TRBJ2-5; possible D gene TRBD1, 6 bases. The CDR3 covers 13 residues. V was clipped by 5 bases and J by 5 bases, with 12 bases between them. CDR3 sequence reads: CASSRQEEETQYF. CDR3 nucleotides: TGTGCCAGCAGTCGACAGGAGGAGGAGACCCAGTACTTC.

This clonotype occurred a few times. The V and J genes are TRBV11-2 and TRBJ1-1, with D possibly being TRBD1 (5 bases). Germline assignment: CDR1 SGHAT and CDR2 FQNNGV. The germline V and J ends were trimmed by 1 base and 3 bases, with 15 bases remaining between them. The CDR3 consists of 16 residues. The CDR3 coding sequence is TGTGCCAGCAGCTTAGTTCGGTCGGGAGGGGACACTGAAGCTTTCTTT. Translated, it gives CASSLVRSGGDTEAFF.

This clonotype turned up a few times. The gene calls are TRBV5-1 and TRBJ2-6; D call uncertain. The CDR3 spans 15 residues. The V gene lost 6 bases and the J gene lost 1 base, with 11 bases spanning the gap. Germline CDR1 SGHRS, CDR2 YFSETQ. The CDR3 DNA reads TGCGCCAGCAATCCAGTTCTTTCTGGGGCCAACGTCCTGACTTTC. It codes for CASNPVLSGANVLTF.

The CDR3 here is CSVEVGKGGNEQFF. The CDR3 region has the DNA TGCAGCGTTGAAGTCGGAAAAGGAGGGAATGAGCAGTTCTTC. This rearrangement joins TRBV29-1 to TRBJ2-1, with D possibly matching TRBD2 (6 bases). From germline, CDR1 is SQVTM and CDR2 ANQGSEA. CDR3 length: 14 amino acids. V dropped 1 base and J dropped 7 bases, with 14 bases sitting between them.

Concerning this clonotype itself: A single base separates this from a much larger clone, so it may be a read error. The V gene is TRBV27, the J gene TRBJ1-4; TRBD1 is a possible D gene (5 bases). This CDR3 has 12 amino acids. The germline CDR1 and CDR2 sequences are MNHEY and SMNVEV (reference sequence). The CDR3 spells CAAGTNTENLFF. As DNA, the CDR3 is TGTGCCGCCGGGACGAACACCGAAAACCTGTTTTTT.

V usage is TRBV5-6 and J usage is TRBJ2-1, with a weak D call TRBD2 (6 bases). The CDR3 has 15 residues. Germline V gene data show CDR1 as SGHDT and CDR2 as YYEEEE. V lost 7 bases, J lost 4 bases, and 18 bases lay in between. CDR3 loop: CASLSLAGRYNEQFF. CDR3 sequence (DNA): TGTGCCAGCCTCTCCCTGGCGGGGCGTTACAATGAGCAGTTCTTC.

The V and J genes are TRBV5-6 and TRBJ1-2, with unresolved D. CDR1 is SGHDT and CDR2 is YYEEEE in the germline V gene. The CDR3 covers 14 residues. Trimming shortened V by 4 bases and J by 5 bases, and 15 bases separated the two germline ends. The CDR3 sequence: CASSPGRSPYGYTF. As DNA, the CDR3 is TGTGCCAGCAGCCCCGGACGGAGTCCGTATGGCTACACCTTC.

The chain couples TRBV6-5 to TRBJ2-5, with 7 nucleotides matching TRBD1. Germline V gene data show CDR1 as MNHEY and CDR2 as SVGAGI. This CDR3 comprises 14 residues. J gave up 2 bases and V 3 bases, and 3 bases lay outside the gene matches. CDR3 amino acids: CASSYTGAQETQYF. In nucleotides, the CDR3 is TGTGCCAGCAGTTATACAGGGGCGCAAGAGACCCAGTACTTC.